Below are 18 T cell receptor beta chains sequenced from a single sample in a study of T cells in Graves' hyperthyroidism and ophthalmopathy. RNA transcripts gave rise to amplified TCR beta CDR3 regions. First-round RT-PCR with HTBI primers amplified the TCR CDR3 region. Each CDR3 protein is one row after TCRdb ran MiXCR on the multiplex PCR reads. The data contain hundreds of thousands of distinct CDR3 sequences, around 15% of them singletons. Sample: blood. The receptors shown here come from a middle-aged woman with Graves' hyperthyroidism.

This clonotype was seen many times. This chain links TRBV28 with TRBJ1-1; no reliable D call. V lost 5 bases, J lost 1 base, and 23 bases lay in between. Germline CDR1 and CDR2: MDHEN and SYDVKM. The CDR3 has 18 residues. For the CDR3, the DNA is TGTGCCAGCAGTACTCGTTCTGAACAGCCACTTTCGAACACTGAAGCTTTCTTT. This gives the protein CASSTRSEQPLSNTEAFF.

The gene calls are TRBV20-1 and TRBJ1-2; weak D call: TRBD1 (5 bases). Trimming took 1 base from V and 6 from J, leaving 12 bases between them. Germline CDR1 DFQATT, CDR2 SNEGSKA (reference sequence). This CDR3 comprises 13 residues. DNA for the CDR3: TGCAGTGCTAGAGTAGGGGAGGGCAATGGCTACACCTTC. Translated, it gives CSARVGEGNGYTF.

This clonotype has ten or more counts. The chain links TRBV7-9 to TRBJ1-2; D remains unclear. The CDR3 runs to 14 residues. Germline CDR1 reads SEHNR; CDR2 reads FQNEAQ (reference sequence). The V end lost 1 base, the J end lost 0 bases, and 6 bases lay between the germline ends. The CDR3 nucleotides read TGTGCCAGCAGCTTAGGATGGCCTAACTATGGCTACACCTTC. Translating it yields CASSLGWPNYGYTF.

The table lists this clonotype with many counts. The rearrangement uses TRBV28 and TRBJ2-1; D remains unclear. This CDR3 is 12 amino acids long. Germline loops: CDR1 MDHEN, CDR2 SYDVKM. The V and J ends lost 4 bases and 8 bases respectively, with 9 bases between them. DNA of the CDR3: TGTGCCAGCAGTTCCCTACGGGATGAGCAGTTCTTC. This gives the protein CASSSLRDEQFF.

The gene calls are TRBV9 and TRBJ2-7, with unresolved D. CDR1 is SGDLS, CDR2 YYNGEE, per germline. The V end was cut by 2 bases, the J end by 2 bases, with 14 bases between. CDR3 size: 15 residues. The CDR3 protein is CASSVHPSDTYEQYF. In DNA form, the CDR3 reads TGTGCCAGCAGCGTCCATCCCAGTGATACCTACGAGCAGTACTTC.

This clonotype turned up a few times. This chain uses TRBV10-3 with TRBJ2-5; TRBD1 matches 8 bases. The trim removed 8 bases at V and 5 bases at J, leaving 7 bases unmatched. The CDR3 is 13 amino acids. Looked up from germline, CDR1 is ENHRY and CDR2 is SYGVKD. The CDR3 here is CAIRGQGGETQYF. In DNA form, the CDR3 reads TGTGCCATCCGTGGACAGGGTGGGGAGACCCAGTACTTC.

This clonotype was observed many times. The rearrangement uses TRBV3-1 and TRBJ2-1; 7 bases fit TRBD2. Trimming removed 4 bases from V and 5 bases from J; junction bases left unmatched: 5. Germline-derived CDR1 and CDR2 are LGHDT and YNNKEL (reference sequence). The CDR3 has 14 amino acids. CDR3 residues: CASSRASGDNEQFF. The DNA for the CDR3 is TGTGCCAGCAGCCGGGCTAGCGGCGACAATGAGCAGTTCTTC.

This clonotype was seen ten or more times. The CDR3 region is CASRREGSYEQYF. The CDR3 DNA follows: TGTGCCAGCAGGCGGGAGGGATCCTACGAGCAGTACTTC. The rearrangement joins TRBV12-3 or TRBV12-4 to TRBJ2-7, with 9 bases lining up with TRBD2. This CDR3 has 13 amino acids. V trimming: 6 bases; J trimming: 1 base; junction bases outside the gene matches: 1.

This clonotype appeared many times. The chain carries TRBV27 and TRBJ2-7, with 10 nucleotides matching TRBD1. The ends lost 9 bases at V and 5 bases at J; junction bases unmatched: 10. Germline CDR1 reads MNHEY; CDR2 reads SMNVEV (reference sequence). The CDR3 spans 14 residues. The DNA of the CDR3 is TGTGCCAGTGGCTGGGGGACAGGGGCTAACGAGCAGTACTTC. This sequence encodes CASGWGTGANEQYF.

As DNA, the CDR3 is TGTGCCAGCAGCCAAGAAAATATAGATCCCCGTTACAATGAGCAGTTCTTC. It encodes CASSQENIDPRYNEQFF. The chain recombines TRBV3-1 with TRBJ2-1; D gene ambiguous. The V and J ends lost 0 bases and 4 bases respectively, with 16 bases between them. From germline, CDR1 is LGHDT and CDR2 YNNKEL (reference sequence). This CDR3 is 17 amino acids long.

There are many counts of this clonotype. This sequence joins TRBV24-1 and TRBJ2-7, with TRBD1 as a possible D gene (5 bases). V was cut by 3 bases and J by 5 bases, with 16 bases left in between. Per germline, CDR1 KGHDR and CDR2 SFDVKD. The CDR3 consists of 15 residues. CDR3 sequence reads: CATSDPGLGGNEQYF. CDR3 DNA: TGTGCCACCAGTGATCCAGGGTTGGGTGGTAACGAGCAGTACTTC.

This clonotype was observed many times. V is TRBV6-2 or TRBV6-3 and J is TRBJ1-2; D not resolved. The germline V and J ends were trimmed by 6 bases and 0 bases, with 11 bases remaining between them. The germline gives CDR1 MNHEY, CDR2 SVGEGT. The CDR3 runs to 14 residues. In DNA, the CDR3 is TGTGCCAGCAGACCTGCTACAGCTAACTATGGCTACACCTTC. This gives the protein CASRPATANYGYTF.

This clonotype was counted ten times or more. V is TRBV30 and J is TRBJ1-5; 7 bases line up with TRBD1. The length of the CDR3 is 13 residues. V lost 3 bases to trimming and J lost 6 bases; unmatched junction nucleotides: 5. Germline V gene sequence: CDR1 GTSNPN, CDR2 SVGIG (reference sequence). The DNA of the CDR3 is TGTGCCTGGAGCGGACAGGCGGGTCAGCCCCAGCATTTT. Its protein is CAWSGQAGQPQHF.

The sample holds many counts of this clonotype. The chain links TRBV30 to TRBJ1-2; D is uncertain. CDR1 GTSNPN and CDR2 SVGIG come from the germline V gene (reference sequence). Trimming shortened V by 0 bases and J by 6 bases, and 8 bases separated the two germline ends. The CDR3 spans 12 residues. CDR3 DNA: TGTGCCTGGAGTGTATCGGGAAATGGCTACACCTTC. Its translation: CAWSVSGNGYTF.

The table lists this clonotype with many counts. This chain links TRBV2 with TRBJ2-2; D ambiguous. V lost 4 bases to trimming and J lost 2 bases, with 11 bases between them. The germline V gene has CDR1 SNHLY and CDR2 FYNNEI. The CDR3 extends over 15 amino acids. CDR3 sequence (DNA): TGTGCCAGCAGTGGGATGGTCAGAAACACCGGGGAGCTGTTTTTT. Translated: CASSGMVRNTGELFF.

This clonotype was seen a handful of times. The V call is TRBV25-1, the J call TRBJ1-4; no clear D gene. Germline assignment: CDR1 MGHDK and CDR2 SYGVNS. This CDR3 region has 13 residues. Trimming removed 3 bases at V and 8 bases at J, with 10 bases between. CDR3 amino acids: CASSDHAPEKLFF. The CDR3 DNA sequence: TGTGCCAGCAGTGACCACGCACCCGAAAAACTGTTTTTT. The variable domain in full, with the rest retrieved from reference TRBV25-1 and TRBJ1-4, is EADIYQTPRYLVIGTGKKITLECSQTMGHDKMYWYQQDPGMELHLIHYSYGVNSTEKGDLSSESTVSRIRTEHFPLTLESARPSHTSQYLCASSDHAPEKLFFGSGTQLSVL.

This clonotype was counted at least ten times. The CDR3 DNA is TGTGCCAGCACCAGACTAGCGGGAGGTAAGCTGGAGCAGTTCTTC. It is translated as CASTRLAGGKLEQFF. The rearrangement links TRBV27 to TRBJ2-1, with 13 bases lining up with TRBD2. The germline CDR1 and CDR2 sequences are MNHEY and SMNVEV (reference sequence). There are 15 residues in the CDR3. With V trimmed by 7 bases and J by 10 bases, 10 bases remained unmatched.

The chain uses TRBV20-1 and TRBJ2-7, with D unresolved. The V gene's germline CDR1 is DFQATT and CDR2 SNEGSKA (reference sequence). V lost 0 bases to trimming and J lost 2 bases, with 14 bases between them. The CDR3 has 15 amino acids. The CDR3 is CSARDRSDLTYEQYF. The CDR3 nucleotides are TGCAGTGCTAGAGATAGGTCGGATCTTACCTACGAGCAGTACTTC.